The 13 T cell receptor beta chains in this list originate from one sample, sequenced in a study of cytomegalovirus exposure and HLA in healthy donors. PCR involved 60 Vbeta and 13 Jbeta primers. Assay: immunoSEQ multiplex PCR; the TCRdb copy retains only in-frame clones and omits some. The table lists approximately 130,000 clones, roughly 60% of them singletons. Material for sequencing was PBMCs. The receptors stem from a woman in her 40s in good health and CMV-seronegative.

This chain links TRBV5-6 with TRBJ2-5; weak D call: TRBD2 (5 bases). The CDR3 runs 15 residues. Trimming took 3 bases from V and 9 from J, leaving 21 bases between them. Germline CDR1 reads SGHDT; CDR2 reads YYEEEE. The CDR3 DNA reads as TGTGCCAGCAGCTCCGCCGGGCGGTTCCAGGAGGCCCAGTACTTC. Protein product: CASSSAGRFQEAQYF.

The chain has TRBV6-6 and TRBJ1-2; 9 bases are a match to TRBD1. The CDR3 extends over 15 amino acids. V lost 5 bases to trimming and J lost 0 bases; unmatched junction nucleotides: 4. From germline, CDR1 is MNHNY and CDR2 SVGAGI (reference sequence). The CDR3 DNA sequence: TGTGCCAGCAGTGATACAGGGGGCTCTAACTATGGCTACACCTTC. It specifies CASSDTGGSNYGYTF.

CDR3 residues: CASSLGQGAFDGYTF. CDR3 DNA: TGCGCCAGCAGCCTAGGACAGGGGGCCTTCGATGGCTACACCTTC. The rearrangement uses TRBV5-1 and TRBJ1-2; TRBD1 agrees at 11 bases. Germline CDR1 and CDR2: SGHRS and YFSETQ. The CDR3 has 15 residues. V shed 4 bases, J shed 6 bases, and the junction held 8 bases outside the gene matches.

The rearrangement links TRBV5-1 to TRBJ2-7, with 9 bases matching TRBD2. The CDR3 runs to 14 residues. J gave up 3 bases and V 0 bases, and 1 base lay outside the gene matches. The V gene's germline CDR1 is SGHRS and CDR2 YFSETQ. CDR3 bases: TGCGCCAGCAGCTTGGCTAGCGGGGACTACGAGCAGTACTTC. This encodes CASSLASGDYEQYF.

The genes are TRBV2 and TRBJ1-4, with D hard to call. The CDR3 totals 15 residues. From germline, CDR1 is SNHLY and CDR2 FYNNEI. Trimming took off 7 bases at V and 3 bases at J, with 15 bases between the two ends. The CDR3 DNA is TGTGCCAGCACTCAACTAGGGCTATCTAATGAAAAACTGTTTTTT. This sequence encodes CASTQLGLSNEKLFF.

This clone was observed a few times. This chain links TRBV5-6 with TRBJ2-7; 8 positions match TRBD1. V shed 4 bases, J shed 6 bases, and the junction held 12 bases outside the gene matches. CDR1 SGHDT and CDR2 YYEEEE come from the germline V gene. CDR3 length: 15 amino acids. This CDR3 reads CASSLTGVGLGEQYF. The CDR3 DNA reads TGTGCCAGCAGCCTGACAGGGGTCGGTTTGGGCGAGCAGTACTTC.

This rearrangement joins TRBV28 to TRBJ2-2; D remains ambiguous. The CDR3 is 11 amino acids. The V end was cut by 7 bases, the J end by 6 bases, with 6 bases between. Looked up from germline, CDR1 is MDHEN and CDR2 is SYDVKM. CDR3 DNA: TGTGCCAGCACAGAATCCGGGGAGCTGTTTTTT. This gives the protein CASTESGELFF.

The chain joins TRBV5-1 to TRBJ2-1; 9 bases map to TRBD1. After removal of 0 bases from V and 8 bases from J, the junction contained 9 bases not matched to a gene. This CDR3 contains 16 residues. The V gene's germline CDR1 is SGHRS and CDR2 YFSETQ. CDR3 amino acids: CASSLDPGQGPHEQFF. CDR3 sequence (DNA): TGCGCCAGCAGCTTGGACCCGGGACAGGGCCCCCATGAGCAGTTCTTC.

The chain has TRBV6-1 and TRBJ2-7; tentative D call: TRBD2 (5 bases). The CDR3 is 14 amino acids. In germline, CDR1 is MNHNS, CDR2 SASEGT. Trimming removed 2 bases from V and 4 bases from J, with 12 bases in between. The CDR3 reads CASSEISRGYEQYF. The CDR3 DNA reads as TGTGCCAGCAGTGAAATATCCCGCGGGTACGAGCAGTACTTC.

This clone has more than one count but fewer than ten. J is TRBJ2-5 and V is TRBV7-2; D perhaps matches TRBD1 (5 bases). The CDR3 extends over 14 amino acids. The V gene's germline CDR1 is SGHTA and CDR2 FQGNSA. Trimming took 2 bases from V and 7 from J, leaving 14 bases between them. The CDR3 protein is CASSLSRPQGTQYF. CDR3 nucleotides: TGTGCCAGCAGCTTATCCCGACCCCAGGGGACCCAGTACTTC.

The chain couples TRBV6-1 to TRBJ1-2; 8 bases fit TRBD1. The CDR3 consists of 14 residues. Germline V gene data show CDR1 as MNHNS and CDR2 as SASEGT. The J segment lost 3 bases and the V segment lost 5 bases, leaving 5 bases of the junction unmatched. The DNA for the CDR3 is TGTGCCAGCAGTCGGACAGGGCAGGACTATGGCTACACCTTC. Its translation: CASSRTGQDYGYTF.

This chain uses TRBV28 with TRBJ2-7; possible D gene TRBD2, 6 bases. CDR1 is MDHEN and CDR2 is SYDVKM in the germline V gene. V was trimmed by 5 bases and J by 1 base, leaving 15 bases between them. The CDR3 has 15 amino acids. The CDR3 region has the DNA TGTGCCAGCAGTACGCGGGGCGGGTTATCCTACGAGCAGTACTTC. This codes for CASSTRGGLSYEQYF. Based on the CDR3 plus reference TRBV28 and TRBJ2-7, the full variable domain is DVKVTQSSRYLVKRTGEKVFLECVQDMDHENMFWYRQDPGLGLRLIYFSYDVKMKEKGDIPEGYSVSREKKERFSLILESASTNQTSMYLCASSTRGGLSYEQYFGPGTRLTVT.

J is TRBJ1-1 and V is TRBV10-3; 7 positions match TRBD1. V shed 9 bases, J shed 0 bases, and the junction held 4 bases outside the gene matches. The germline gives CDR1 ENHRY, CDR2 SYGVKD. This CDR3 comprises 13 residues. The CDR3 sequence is CAMVDRLNTEAFF. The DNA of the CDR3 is TGTGCCATGGTGGACAGGTTGAACACTGAAGCTTTCTTT.